Given below is one T cell receptor beta chain in context. The target antigen is unknown. Method: immunoSEQ multiplex PCR; TCRdb's copy keeps in-frame clones and lacks some. The table shows about 100,000 clones, with about 90% occurring only once. This sample is part of a study of T cell responses to AZD1222 COVID-19 vaccine. Turning to the study itself: Researchers grouped second doses given at about 4 or about 12 weeks into one pool. Study observations and caveats: The donor group comprised mostly white British people and more females; the analysis possibly underestimated clonal diversity. At baseline, just a handful of AZD1222 recipients tested seropositive.

Material: peripheral blood, obtained on day 0 of AZD1222 vaccination. This sequence was found in an adult in good health.

The CDR3 is CASSVWGSNQPQHF. CDR3 DNA sequence: TGTGCCAGTAGTGTGTGGGGGAGCAATCAGCCCCAGCATTTT. The chain links TRBV19 to TRBJ1-5; D is possibly TRBD1 (5 bases). The germline gives CDR1 LNHDA, CDR2 SQIVND (reference sequence). Deletions cut 5 bases from V and 1 base from J, with 9 bases between. CDR3 length: 14 amino acids.